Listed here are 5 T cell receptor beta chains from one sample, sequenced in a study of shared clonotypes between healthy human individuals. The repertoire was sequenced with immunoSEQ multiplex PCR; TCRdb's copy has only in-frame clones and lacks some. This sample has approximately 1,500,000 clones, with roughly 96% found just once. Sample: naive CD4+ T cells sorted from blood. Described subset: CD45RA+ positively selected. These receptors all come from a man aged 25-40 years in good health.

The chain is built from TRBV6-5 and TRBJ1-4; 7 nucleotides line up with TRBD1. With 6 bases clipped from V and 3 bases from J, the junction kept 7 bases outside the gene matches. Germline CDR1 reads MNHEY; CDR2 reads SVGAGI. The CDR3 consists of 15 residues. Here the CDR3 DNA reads TGTGCCAGCAGCGACACCGGGACAGCTAATGAAAAACTGTTTTTT. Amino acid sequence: CASSDTGTANEKLFF.

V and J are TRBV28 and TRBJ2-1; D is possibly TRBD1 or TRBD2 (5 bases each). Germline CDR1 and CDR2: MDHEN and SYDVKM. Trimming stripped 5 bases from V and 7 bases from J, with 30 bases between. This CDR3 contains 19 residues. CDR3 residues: CASSQDWTPQGAFLNEQFF. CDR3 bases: TGTGCCAGCAGTCAGGATTGGACTCCCCAGGGAGCCTTTCTTAATGAGCAGTTCTTC. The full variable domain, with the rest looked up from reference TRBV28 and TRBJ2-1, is DVKVTQSSRYLVKRTGEKVFLECVQDMDHENMFWYRQDPGLGLRLIYFSYDVKMKEKGDIPEGYSVSREKKERFSLILESASTNQTSMYLCASSQDWTPQGAFLNEQFFGPGTRLTVL.

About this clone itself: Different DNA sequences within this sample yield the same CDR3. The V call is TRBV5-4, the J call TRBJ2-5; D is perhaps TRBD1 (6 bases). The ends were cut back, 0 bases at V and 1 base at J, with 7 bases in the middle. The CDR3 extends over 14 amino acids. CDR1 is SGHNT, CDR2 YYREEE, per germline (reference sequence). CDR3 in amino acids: CASSLVQGQETQYF. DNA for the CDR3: TGTGCCAGCAGCTTGGTACAGGGCCAAGAGACCCAGTACTTC. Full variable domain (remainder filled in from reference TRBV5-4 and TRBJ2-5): ETGVTQSPTHLIKTRGQQVTLRCSSQSGHNTVSWYQQALGQGPQFIFQYYREEENGRGNFPPRFSGLQFPNYSSELNVNALELDDSALYLCASSLVQGQETQYFGPGTRLLVL.

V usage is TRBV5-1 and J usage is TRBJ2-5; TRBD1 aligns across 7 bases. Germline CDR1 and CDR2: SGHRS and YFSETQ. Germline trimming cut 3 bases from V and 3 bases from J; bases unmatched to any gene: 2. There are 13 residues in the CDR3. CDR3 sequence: CASSYDREETQYF. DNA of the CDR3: TGCGCCAGCAGCTACGACAGGGAAGAGACCCAGTACTTC.

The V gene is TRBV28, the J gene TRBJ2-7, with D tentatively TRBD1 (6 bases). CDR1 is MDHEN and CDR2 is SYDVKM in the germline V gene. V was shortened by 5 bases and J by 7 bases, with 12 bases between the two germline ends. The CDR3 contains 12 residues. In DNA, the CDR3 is TGTGCCAGCAGTCTACAGGGCGGGGAGCAGTACTTC. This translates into CASSLQGGEQYF.